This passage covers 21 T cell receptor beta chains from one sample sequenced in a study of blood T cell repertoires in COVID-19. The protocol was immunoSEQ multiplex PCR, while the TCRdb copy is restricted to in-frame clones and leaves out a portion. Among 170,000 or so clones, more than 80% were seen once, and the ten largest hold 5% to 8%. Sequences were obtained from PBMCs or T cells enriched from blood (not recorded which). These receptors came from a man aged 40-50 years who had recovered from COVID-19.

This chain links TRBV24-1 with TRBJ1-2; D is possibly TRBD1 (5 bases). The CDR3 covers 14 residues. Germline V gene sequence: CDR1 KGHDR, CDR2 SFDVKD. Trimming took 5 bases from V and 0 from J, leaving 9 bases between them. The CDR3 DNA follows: TGTGCCACCAGTGGTCGGGGGGCTAACTATGGCTACACCTTC. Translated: CATSGRGANYGYTF.

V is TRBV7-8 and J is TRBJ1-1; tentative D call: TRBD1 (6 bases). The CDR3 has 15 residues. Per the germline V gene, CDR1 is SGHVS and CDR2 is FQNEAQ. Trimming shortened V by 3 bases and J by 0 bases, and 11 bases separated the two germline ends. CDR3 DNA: TGTGCCAGCAGCTTCGAAAGGACAGTGAACACTGAAGCTTTCTTT. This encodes CASSFERTVNTEAFF.

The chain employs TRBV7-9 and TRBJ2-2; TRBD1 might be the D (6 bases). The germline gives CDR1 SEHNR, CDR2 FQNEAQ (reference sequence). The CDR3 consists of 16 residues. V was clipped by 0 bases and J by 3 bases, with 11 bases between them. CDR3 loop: CASSLAVGHDTGELFF. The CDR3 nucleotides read TGTGCCAGCAGCTTAGCGGTGGGACACGACACCGGGGAGCTGTTTTTT.

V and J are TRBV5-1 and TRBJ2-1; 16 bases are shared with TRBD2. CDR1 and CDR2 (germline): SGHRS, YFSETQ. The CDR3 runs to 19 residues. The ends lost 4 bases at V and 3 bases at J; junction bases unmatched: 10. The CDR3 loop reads CASSPVGTSGGALYNEQFF. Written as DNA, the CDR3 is TGCGCCAGCAGCCCGGTAGGGACTAGCGGGGGGGCCCTCTACAATGAGCAGTTCTTC.

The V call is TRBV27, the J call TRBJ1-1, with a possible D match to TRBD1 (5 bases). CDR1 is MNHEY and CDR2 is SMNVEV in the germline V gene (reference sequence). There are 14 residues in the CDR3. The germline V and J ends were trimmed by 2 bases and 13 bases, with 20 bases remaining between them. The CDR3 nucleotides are TGTGCCAGCAGTTTAAGGGCAGGGCAACGCGGCCTTTTCTTT. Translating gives CASSLRAGQRGLFF.

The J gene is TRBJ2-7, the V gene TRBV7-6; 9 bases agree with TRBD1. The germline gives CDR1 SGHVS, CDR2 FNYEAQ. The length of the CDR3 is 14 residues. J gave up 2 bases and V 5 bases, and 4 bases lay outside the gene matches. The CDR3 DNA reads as TGTGCCAGCAGCGAGGGACAGGGAACCTACGAGCAGTACTTC. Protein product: CASSEGQGTYEQYF.

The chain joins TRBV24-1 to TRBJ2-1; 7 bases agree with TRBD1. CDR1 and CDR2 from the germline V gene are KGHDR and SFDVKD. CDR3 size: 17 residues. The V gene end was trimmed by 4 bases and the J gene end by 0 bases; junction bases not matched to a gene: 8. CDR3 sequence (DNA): TGTGCCACCAGTGACCGGACGACAGGGCGCTCCTACAATGAGCAGTTCTTC. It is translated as CATSDRTTGRSYNEQFF.

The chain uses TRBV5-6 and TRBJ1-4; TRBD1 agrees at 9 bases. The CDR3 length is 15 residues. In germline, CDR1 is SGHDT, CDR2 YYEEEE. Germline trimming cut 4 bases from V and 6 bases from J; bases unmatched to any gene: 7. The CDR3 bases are TGTGCCAGCAGCCCGGGACAGGGCACATATGAAAAACTGTTTTTT. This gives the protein CASSPGQGTYEKLFF.

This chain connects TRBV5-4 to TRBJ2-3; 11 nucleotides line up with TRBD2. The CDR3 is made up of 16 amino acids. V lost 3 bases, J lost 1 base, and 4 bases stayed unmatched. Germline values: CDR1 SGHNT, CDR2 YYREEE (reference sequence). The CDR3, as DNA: TGTGCCAGCAGCTGTGGGACTAGCGGCTGCACAGATACGCAGTATTTT. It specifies CASSCGTSGCTDTQYF.

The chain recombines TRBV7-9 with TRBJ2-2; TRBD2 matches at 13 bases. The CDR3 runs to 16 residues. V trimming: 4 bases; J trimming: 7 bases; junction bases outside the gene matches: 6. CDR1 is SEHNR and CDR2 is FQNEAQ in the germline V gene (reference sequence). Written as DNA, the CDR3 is TGTGCCAGCAGCTCCGGACTAGCGGGAGCTCTCGGGGAGCTGTTTTTT. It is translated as CASSSGLAGALGELFF.

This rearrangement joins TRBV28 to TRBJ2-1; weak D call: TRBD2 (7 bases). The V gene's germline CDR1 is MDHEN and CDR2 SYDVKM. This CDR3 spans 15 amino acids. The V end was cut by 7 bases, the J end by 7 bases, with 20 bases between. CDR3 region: CASKYVGGQGNEQFF. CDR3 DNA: TGTGCCAGCAAGTACGTGGGGGGGCAAGGTAATGAGCAGTTCTTC.

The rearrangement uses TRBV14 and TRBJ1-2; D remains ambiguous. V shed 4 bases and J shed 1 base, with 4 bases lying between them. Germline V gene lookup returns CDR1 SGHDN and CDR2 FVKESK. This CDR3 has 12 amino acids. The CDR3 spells CASSPSNYGYTF. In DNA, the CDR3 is TGTGCCAGCAGCCCGAGTAACTATGGCTACACCTTC.

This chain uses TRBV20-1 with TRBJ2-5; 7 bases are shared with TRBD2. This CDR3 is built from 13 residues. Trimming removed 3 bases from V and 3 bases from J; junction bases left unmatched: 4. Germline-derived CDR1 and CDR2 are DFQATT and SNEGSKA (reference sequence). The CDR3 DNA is TGCAGTGCTAGTGGCGGGAGAAAAGAGACCCAGTACTTC. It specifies CSASGGRKETQYF.

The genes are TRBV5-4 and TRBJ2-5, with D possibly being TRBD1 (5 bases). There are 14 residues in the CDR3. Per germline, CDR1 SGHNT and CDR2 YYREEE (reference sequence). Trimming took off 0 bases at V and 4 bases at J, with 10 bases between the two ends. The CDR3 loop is CASSLGGLRETQYF. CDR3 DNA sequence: TGTGCCAGCAGCTTGGGGGGCCTGAGAGAGACCCAGTACTTC.

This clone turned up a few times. The DNA for the CDR3 is TGTGCCACCAGCAGAACAGACAGGGTCGGTTCCAAAAACATTCAGTACTTC. Its protein is CATSRTDRVGSKNIQYF. This chain uses TRBV15 with TRBJ2-4, with 7 bases that match TRBD1. Germline CDR1 and CDR2: LNHNV and YYDKDF (reference sequence). After removal of 2 bases from V and 2 bases from J, the junction contained 9 bases not matched to a gene. CDR3 length equals 17 residues.

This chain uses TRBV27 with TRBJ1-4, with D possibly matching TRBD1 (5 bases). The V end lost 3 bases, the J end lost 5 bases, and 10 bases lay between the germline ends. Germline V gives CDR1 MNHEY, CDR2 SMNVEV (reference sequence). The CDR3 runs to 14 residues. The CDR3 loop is CASSFWAGNEKLFF. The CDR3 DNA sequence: TGTGCCAGCAGTTTTTGGGCAGGGAATGAAAAACTGTTTTTT.

CDR3 region: CAIKSLTGNTEAFF. The CDR3 DNA is TGTGCCATCAAATCGTTGACAGGGAACACTGAAGCTTTCTTT. The genes are TRBV10-3 and TRBJ1-1, with D possibly matching TRBD1 (6 bases). Germline CDR1 ENHRY, CDR2 SYGVKD. Trimming stripped 7 bases from V and 1 base from J, with 13 bases between. CDR3 size: 14 residues.

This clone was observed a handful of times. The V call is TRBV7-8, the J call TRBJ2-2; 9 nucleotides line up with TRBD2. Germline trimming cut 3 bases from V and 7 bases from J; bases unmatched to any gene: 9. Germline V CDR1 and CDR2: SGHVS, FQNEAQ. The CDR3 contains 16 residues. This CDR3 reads CASSFHAGGPIGELFF. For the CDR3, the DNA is TGTGCCAGCAGCTTCCATGCGGGAGGGCCGATCGGGGAGCTGTTTTTT.

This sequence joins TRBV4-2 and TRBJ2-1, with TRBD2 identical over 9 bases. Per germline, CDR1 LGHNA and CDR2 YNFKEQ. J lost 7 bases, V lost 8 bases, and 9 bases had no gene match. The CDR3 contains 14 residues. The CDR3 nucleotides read TGTGCCAGCCGGGGGCGGGAGGGCAGGAATGAGCAGTTCTTC. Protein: CASRGREGRNEQFF.

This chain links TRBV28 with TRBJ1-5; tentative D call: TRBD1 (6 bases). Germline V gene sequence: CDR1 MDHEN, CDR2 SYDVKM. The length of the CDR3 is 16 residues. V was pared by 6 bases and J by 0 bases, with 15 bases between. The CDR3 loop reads CASRAFTGISNQPQHF. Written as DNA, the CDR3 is TGTGCCAGCAGGGCGTTTACAGGGATTAGCAATCAGCCCCAGCATTTT.

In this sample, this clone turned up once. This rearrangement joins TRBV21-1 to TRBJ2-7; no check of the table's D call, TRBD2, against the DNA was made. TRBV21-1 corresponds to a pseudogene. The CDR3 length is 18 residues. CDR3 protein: CASSKGSQINFKSYEQYF. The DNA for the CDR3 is TGTGCCAGCAGCAAAGGGAGCCAAATCAACTTTAAATCCTACGAGCAGTACTTC.